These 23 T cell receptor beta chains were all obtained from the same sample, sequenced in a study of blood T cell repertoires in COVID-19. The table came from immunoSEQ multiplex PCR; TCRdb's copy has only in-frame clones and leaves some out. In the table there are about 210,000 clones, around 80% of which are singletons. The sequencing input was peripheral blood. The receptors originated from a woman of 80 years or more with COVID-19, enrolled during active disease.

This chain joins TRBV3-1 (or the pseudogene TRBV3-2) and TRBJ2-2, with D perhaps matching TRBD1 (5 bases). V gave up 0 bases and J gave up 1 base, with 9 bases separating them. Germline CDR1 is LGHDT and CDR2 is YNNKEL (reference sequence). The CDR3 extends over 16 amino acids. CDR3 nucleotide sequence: TGTGCCAGCAGCCAAGATAGGACACTGAACACCGGGGAGCTGTTTTTT. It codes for CASSQDRTLNTGELFF.

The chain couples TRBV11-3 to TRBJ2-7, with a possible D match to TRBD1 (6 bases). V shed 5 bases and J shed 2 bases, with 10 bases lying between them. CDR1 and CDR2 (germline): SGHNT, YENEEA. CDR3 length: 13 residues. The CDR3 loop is CASSPGQTYEQYF. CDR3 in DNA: TGTGCCAGCAGCCCTGGACAGACCTACGAGCAGTACTTC.

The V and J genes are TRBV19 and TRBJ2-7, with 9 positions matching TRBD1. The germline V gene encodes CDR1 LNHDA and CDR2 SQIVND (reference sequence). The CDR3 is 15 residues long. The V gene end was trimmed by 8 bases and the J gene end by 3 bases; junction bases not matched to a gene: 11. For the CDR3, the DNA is TGTGCCAGTTCGGGAGTTAGGGACAGGGTCTACGAGCAGTACTTC. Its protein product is CASSGVRDRVYEQYF.

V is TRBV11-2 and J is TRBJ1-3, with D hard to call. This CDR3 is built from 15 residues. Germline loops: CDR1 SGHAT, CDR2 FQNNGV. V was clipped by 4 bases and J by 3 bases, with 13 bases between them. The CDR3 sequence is CASSSLVGGGNTIYF. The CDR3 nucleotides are TGTGCCAGCAGCTCCCTCGTCGGTGGTGGAAACACCATATATTTT.

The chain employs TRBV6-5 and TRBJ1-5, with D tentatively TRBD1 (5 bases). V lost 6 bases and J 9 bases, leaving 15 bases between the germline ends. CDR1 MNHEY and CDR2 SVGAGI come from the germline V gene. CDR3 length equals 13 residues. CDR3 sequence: CASRGPGEWPQHF. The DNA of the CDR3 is TGTGCCAGCAGAGGACCGGGGGAATGGCCCCAGCATTTT.

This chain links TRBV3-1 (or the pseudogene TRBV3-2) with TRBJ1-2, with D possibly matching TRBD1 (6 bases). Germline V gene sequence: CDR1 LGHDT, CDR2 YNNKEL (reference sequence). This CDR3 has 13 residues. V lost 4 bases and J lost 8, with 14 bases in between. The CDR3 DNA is TGTGCCAGCAGCCTACAGGGCATGGGAGGCTACACCTTC. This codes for CASSLQGMGGYTF.

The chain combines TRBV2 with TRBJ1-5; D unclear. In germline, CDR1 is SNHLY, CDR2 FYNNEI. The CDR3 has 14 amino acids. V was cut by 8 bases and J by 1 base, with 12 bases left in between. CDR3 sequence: CASAQVTSNQPQHF. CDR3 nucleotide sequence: TGTGCCAGCGCCCAGGTCACCAGCAATCAGCCCCAGCATTTT.

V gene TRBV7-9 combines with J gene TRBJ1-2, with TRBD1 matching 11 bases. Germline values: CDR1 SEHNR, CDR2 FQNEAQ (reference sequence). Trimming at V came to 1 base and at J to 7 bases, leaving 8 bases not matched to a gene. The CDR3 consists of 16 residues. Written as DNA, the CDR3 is TGTGCCAGCAGCTTAGGCGGGGACAGGGGGGCAGGTGGCTACACCTTC. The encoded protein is CASSLGGDRGAGGYTF.

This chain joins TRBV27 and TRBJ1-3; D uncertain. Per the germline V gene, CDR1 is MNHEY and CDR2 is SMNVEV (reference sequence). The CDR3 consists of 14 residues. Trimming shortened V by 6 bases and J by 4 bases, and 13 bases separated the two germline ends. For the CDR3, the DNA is TGTGCCAGCAGACACCGACAAGGAGGAAACACCATATATTTT. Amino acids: CASRHRQGGNTIYF.

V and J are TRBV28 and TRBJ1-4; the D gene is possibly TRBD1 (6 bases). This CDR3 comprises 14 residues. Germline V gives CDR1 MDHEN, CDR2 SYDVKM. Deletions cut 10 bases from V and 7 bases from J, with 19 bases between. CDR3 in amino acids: CATFKTGSIEKLFF. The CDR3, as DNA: TGTGCCACTTTCAAGACAGGCTCAATTGAAAAACTGTTTTTT.

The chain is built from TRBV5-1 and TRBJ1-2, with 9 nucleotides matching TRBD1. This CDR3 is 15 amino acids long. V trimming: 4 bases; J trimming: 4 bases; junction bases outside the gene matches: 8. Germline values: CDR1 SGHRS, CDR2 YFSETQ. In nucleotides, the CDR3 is TGCGCCAGCAGCCCGGGCGGGGGACAGGGCTATGGCTACACCTTC. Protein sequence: CASSPGGGQGYGYTF.

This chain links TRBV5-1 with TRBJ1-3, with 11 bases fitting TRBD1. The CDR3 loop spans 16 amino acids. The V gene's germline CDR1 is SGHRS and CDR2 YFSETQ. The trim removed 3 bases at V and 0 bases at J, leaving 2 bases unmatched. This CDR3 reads CASSWGTGGSGNTIYF. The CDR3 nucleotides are TGCGCCAGCAGCTGGGGGACAGGGGGCTCTGGAAACACCATATATTTT.

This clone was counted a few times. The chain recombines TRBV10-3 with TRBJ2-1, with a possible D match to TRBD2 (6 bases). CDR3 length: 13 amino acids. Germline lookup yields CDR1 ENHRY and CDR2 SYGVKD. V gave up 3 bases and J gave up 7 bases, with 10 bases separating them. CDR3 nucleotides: TGTGCCATCAGTGACCGCCGGGGGAATGAGCAGTTCTTC. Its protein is CAISDRRGNEQFF.

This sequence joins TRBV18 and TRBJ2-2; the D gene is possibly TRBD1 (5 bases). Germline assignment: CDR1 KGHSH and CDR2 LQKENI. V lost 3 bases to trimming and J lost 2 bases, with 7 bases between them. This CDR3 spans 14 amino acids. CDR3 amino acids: CASSPDSNTGELFF. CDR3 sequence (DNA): TGTGCCAGCTCACCTGACAGTAACACCGGGGAGCTGTTTTTT.

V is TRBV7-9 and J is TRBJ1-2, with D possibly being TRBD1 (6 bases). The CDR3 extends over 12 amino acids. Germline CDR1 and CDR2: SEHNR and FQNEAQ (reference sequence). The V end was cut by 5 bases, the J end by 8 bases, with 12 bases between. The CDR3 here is CASSPGAGGYTF. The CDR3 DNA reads TGTGCCAGCAGCCCAGGGGCAGGGGGCTACACCTTC.

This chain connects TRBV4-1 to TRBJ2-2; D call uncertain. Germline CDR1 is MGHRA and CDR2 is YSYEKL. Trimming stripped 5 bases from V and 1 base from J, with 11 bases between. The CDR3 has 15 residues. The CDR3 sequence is CASSARPGNTGELFF. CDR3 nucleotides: TGCGCCAGCAGCGCCCGCCCAGGGAACACCGGGGAGCTGTTTTTT.

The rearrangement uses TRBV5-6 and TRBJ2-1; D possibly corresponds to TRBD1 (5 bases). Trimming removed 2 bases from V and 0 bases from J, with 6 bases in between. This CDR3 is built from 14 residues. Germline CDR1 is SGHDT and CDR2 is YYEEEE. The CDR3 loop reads CASSFDSSYNEQFF. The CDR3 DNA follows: TGTGCCAGCAGCTTTGACAGCTCCTACAATGAGCAGTTCTTC.

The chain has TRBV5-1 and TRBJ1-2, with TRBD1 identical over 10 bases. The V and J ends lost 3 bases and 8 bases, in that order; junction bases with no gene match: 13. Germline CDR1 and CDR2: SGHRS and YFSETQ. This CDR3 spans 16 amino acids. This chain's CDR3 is CASSSGAGTGVGGYTF. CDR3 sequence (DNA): TGCGCCAGCAGCTCTGGAGCGGGGACAGGGGTTGGCGGCTACACCTTC.

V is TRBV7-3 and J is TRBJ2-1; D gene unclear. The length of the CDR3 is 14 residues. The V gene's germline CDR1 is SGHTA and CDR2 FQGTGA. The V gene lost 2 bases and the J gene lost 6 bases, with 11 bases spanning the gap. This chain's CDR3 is CASSLGMSPNEQFF. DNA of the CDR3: TGTGCCAGCAGCTTAGGTATGAGTCCCAATGAGCAGTTCTTC.

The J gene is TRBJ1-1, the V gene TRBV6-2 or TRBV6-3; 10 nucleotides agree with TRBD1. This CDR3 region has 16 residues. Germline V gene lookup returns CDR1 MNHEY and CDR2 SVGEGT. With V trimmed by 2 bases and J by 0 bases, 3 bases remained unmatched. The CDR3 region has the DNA TGTGCCAGCAGTTACCAGGGGACAGGGGTGAACACTGAAGCTTTCTTT. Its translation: CASSYQGTGVNTEAFF.

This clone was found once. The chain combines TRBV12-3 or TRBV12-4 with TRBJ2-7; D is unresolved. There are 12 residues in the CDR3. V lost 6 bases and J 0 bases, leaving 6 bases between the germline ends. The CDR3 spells CASSRSSYEQYF. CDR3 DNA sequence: TGTGCCAGCAGCCGGAGCTCCTACGAGCAGTACTTC.

For the CDR3, the DNA is TGTGCCAGCAGTGAAGCGCTAGGCGGTGGGGCCAACGTCCTGACTTTC. Protein sequence: CASSEALGGGANVLTF. This rearrangement joins TRBV6-1 to TRBJ2-6, with D hard to call. The V end lost 0 bases, the J end lost 3 bases, and 9 bases lay between the germline ends. Germline values: CDR1 MNHNS, CDR2 SASEGT. The CDR3 is 16 residues long.

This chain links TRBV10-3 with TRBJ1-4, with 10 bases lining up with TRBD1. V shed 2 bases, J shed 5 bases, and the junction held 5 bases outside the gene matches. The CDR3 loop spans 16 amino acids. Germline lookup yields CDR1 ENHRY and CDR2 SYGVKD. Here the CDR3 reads CAISEGQGGANEKLFF. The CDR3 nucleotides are TGTGCCATCAGTGAGGGACAGGGGGGGGCAAATGAAAAACTGTTTTTT.